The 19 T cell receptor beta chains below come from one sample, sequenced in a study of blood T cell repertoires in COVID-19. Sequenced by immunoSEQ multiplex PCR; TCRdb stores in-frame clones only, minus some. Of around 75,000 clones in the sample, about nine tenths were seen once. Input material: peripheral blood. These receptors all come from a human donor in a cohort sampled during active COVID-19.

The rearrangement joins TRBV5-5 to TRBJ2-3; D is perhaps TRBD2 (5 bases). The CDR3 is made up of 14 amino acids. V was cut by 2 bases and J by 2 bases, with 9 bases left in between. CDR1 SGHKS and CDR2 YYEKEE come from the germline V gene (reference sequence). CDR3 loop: CASSFETNTDTQYF. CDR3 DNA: TGTGCCAGCAGCTTTGAGACTAACACAGATACGCAGTATTTT.

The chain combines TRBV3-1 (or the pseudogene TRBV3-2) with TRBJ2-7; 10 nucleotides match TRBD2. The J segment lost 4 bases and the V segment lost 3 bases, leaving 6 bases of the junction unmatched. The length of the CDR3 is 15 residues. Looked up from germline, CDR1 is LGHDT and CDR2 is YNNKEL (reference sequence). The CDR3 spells CASSQEPGLAYEQYF. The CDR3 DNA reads TGTGCCAGCAGCCAGGAACCGGGACTAGCGTACGAGCAGTACTTC.

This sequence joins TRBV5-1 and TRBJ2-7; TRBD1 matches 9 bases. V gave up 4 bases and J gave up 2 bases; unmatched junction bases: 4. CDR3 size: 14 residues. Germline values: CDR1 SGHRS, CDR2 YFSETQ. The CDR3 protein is CASSTTGGAYEQYF. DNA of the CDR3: TGCGCCAGCAGCACGACAGGGGGGGCCTACGAGCAGTACTTC. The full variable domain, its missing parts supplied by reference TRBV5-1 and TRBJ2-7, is KAGVTQTPRYLIKTRGQQVTLSCSPISGHRSVSWYQQTPGQGLQFLFEYFSETQRNKGNFPGRFSGRQFSNSRSEMNVSTLELGDSALYLCASSTTGGAYEQYFGPGTRLTVT.

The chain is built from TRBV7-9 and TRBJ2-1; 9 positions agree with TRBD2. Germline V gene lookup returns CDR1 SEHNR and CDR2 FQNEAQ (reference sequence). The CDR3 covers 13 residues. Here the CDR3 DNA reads TGTGCGGGTTCTAGCGGGGCCTACAATGAGCAGTTCTTC. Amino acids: CAGSSGAYNEQFF.

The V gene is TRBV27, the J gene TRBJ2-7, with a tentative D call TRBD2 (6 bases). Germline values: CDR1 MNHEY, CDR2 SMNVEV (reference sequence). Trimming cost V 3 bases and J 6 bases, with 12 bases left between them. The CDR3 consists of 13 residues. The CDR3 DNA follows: TGTGCCAGCAGTTTTTGGGGGGACGGCGAGCAGTACTTC. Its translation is CASSFWGDGEQYF.

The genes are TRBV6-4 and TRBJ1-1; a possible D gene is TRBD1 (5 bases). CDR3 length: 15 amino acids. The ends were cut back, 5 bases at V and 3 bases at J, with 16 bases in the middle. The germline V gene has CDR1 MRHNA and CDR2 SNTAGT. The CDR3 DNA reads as TGTGCCAGCAGTACTCAGGGTTTTGCGGACACTGAAGCTTTCTTT. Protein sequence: CASSTQGFADTEAFF.

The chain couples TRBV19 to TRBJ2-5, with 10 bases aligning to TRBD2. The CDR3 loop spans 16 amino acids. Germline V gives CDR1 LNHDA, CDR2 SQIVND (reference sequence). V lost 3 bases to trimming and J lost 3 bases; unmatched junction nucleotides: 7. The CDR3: CASSIFSGRAKETQYF. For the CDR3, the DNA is TGTGCCAGTAGTATTTTCAGCGGGAGGGCCAAAGAGACCCAGTACTTC.

CDR3 nucleotides: TGTGCCAGCAGCTCAACAGGCGCTTTCAATCAGCCCCAGCATTTT. Its translation is CASSSTGAFNQPQHF. The V gene is TRBV5-6, the J gene TRBJ1-5, with D perhaps matching TRBD1 (5 bases). V was clipped by 3 bases and J by 3 bases, with 13 bases between them. CDR3 length equals 15 residues. The germline gives CDR1 SGHDT, CDR2 YYEEEE.

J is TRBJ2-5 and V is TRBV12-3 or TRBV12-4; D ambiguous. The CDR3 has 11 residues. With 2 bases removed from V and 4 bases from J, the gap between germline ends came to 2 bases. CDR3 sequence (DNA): TGTGCCAGCAGTTTACGAGAGACCCAGTACTTC. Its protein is CASSLRETQYF.

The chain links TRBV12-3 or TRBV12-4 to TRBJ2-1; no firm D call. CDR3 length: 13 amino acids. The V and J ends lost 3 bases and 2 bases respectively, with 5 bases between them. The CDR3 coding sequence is TGTGCCAGCAGTTTTTCAGCCTACAATGAGCAGTTCTTC. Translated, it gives CASSFSAYNEQFF.

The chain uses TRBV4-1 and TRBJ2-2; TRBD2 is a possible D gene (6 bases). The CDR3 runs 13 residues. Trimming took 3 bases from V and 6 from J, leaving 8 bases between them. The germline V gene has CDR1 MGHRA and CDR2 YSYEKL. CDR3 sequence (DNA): TGCGCCAGCAGCCACGGACTATCCGGGGAGCTGTTTTTT. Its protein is CASSHGLSGELFF.

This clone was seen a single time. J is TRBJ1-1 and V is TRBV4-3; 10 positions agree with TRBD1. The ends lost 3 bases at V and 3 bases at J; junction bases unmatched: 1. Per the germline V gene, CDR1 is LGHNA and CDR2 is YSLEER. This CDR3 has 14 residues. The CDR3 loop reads CASSQTGGYTEAFF. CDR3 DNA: TGCGCCAGCAGCCAGACAGGGGGCTACACTGAAGCTTTCTTT.

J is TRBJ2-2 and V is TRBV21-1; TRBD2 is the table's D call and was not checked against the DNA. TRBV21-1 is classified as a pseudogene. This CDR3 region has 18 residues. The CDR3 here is CASSPPRGGRAGTGELFF. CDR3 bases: TGTGCCAGCAGCCCCCCTAGAGGCGGGAGGGCCGGCACCGGGGAGCTGTTTTTT.

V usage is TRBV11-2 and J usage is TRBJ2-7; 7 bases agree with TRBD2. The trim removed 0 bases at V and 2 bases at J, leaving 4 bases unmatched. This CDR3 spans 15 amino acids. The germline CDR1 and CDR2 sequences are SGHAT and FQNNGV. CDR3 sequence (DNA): TGTGCCAGCAGCTTAGAGGAGCTAGCGGCCTACGAGCAGTACTTC. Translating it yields CASSLEELAAYEQYF.

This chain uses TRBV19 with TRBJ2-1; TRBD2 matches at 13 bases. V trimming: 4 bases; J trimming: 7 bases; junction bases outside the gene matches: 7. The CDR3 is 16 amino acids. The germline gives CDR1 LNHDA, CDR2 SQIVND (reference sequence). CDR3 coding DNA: TGTGCCAGTAGTAGCCAACTAGCGGGAGGGAGGAATGAGCAGTTCTTC. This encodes CASSSQLAGGRNEQFF.

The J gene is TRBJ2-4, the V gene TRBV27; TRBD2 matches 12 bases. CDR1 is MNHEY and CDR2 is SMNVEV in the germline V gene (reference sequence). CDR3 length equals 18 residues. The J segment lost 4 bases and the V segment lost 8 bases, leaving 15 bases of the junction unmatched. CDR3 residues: CASALTSGGTGRKNIQYF. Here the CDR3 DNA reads TGTGCCAGCGCCTTGACTAGCGGGGGTACCGGACGGAAAAACATTCAGTACTTC.

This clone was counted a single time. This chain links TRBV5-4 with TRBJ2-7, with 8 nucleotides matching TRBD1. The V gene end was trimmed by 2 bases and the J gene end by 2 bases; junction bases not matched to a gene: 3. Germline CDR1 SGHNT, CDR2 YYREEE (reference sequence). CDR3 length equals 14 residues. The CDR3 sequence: CASSFDRGTYEQYF. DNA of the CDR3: TGTGCCAGCAGCTTCGACAGGGGAACCTACGAGCAGTACTTC.

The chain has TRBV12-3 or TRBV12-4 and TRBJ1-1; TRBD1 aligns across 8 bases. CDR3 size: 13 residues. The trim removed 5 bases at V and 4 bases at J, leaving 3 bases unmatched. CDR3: CASSKDRATEAFF. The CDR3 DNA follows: TGTGCCAGCAGTAAGGACAGGGCCACTGAAGCTTTCTTT.

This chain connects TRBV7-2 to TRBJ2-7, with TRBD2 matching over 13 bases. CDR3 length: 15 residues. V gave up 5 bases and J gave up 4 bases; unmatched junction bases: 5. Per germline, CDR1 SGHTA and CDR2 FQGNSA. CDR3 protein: CASSQTLAGGYEQYF. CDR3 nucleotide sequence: TGTGCCAGCAGCCAAACACTAGCGGGAGGGTACGAGCAGTACTTC.